Detailed here is one TCR beta chain. Sequencing used immunoSEQ multiplex PCR; TCRdb keeps in-frame clones, though not all of them. The sample has about 480,000 clones; around 88% are singletons. The record originates from a study of Ad26.COV2.S vaccination and SARS-CoV-2 variants. Trimming pared 1 base from V and 2 bases from J, leaving 9 bases between. The length of the CDR3 is 15 residues. Germline V gives CDR1 MNHNS, CDR2 SASEGT. Sample treatment: some 20 received Ad26.COV2.S at low or high dose, single or two shots; 5 received placebo; per-sample allocation not given. Day 63 after the first vaccine or placebo injection was the time point for sampling.

Here the sequenced sample was peripheral blood, taken in a trial of Ad26.COV2.S vaccine versus placebo. The source is a person aged 18-65 years who received the Ad26.COV2.S COVID-19 vaccine or a placebo. V is TRBV6-1 and J is TRBJ2-1; unclear D gene. The CDR3 is CASSEESNTYNEQFF. The CDR3 region has the DNA TGTGCCAGCAGTGAAGAATCGAACACCTACAATGAGCAGTTCTTC.